The 8 T cell receptor beta chains below come from one sample, sequenced in a study of cytomegalovirus exposure and HLA in healthy donors. Use of 60 Vbeta and 13 Jbeta primers characterized the PCR. Produced via immunoSEQ multiplex PCR; TCRdb's table is partial and in-frame only. The sample includes roughly 90,000 clones, around three quarters of them seen just once. The sequencing input was PBMCs. These receptors were collected from a woman aged 40-49 years in good health and CMV-seropositive.

The V and J genes are TRBV19 and TRBJ1-2; D may be TRBD1 (6 bases). The V end was cut by 1 base, the J end by 6 bases, with 9 bases between. The germline gives CDR1 LNHDA, CDR2 SQIVND (reference sequence). The CDR3 is made up of 13 amino acids. DNA of the CDR3: TGTGCCAGTAGTATAGGGGGGCCAGATGGCTACACCTTC. Residues: CASSIGGPDGYTF.

This chain joins TRBV6-1 and TRBJ2-1; TRBD2 matches at 12 bases. Per the germline V gene, CDR1 is MNHNS and CDR2 is SASEGT. The CDR3 totals 15 residues. Losses at the gene ends were 4 bases for V and 7 bases for J; bases not matched to a gene: 5. CDR3 DNA: TGTGCCAGCAGTGCTAGCGGGAGGGCCGGTAATGAGCAGTTCTTC. Translated, it gives CASSASGRAGNEQFF.

This rearrangement joins TRBV10-3 to TRBJ2-5; tentative D call: TRBD1 (6 bases). The J call may be mistaken, given a closer DNA end match to TRBJ2-7. This CDR3 spans 12 amino acids. Germline V gene lookup returns CDR1 ENHRY and CDR2 SYGVKD. This CDR3 is CAISSQGYEQYF. The CDR3 DNA follows: TGTGCCATCAGTTCACAGGGTTACGAGCAGTACTTC.

This clone was counted once. The V call is TRBV12-5, the J call TRBJ2-5; the match to TRBD2 covers 7 bases. Per germline, CDR1 LGHNT and CDR2 FRNRAP. CDR3 length equals 13 residues. Losses at the gene ends were 6 bases for V and 3 bases for J; bases not matched to a gene: 4. Written as DNA, the CDR3 is TGTGCTAGTGGGGGAAGCGGGAAAGAGACCCAGTACTTC. It yields the protein CASGGSGKETQYF.

The chain has TRBV5-4 and TRBJ2-7, with D tentatively TRBD2 (6 bases). The ends were cut back, 0 bases at V and 3 bases at J, with 10 bases in the middle. This CDR3 contains 14 residues. Germline V lookup: CDR1 SGHNT, CDR2 YYREEE (reference sequence). This chain's CDR3 is CASSLGGVFYEQYF. The CDR3 nucleotides read TGTGCCAGCAGCTTGGGCGGGGTCTTCTACGAGCAGTACTTC.

The chain employs TRBV14 and TRBJ1-2, with D maybe TRBD1 (5 bases). Germline V gene sequence: CDR1 SGHDN, CDR2 FVKESK. V shed 1 base and J shed 6 bases, with 21 bases lying between them. The CDR3 has 17 residues. The CDR3, as DNA: TGTGCCAGCAGCCAAGCGTGGCAGGGCGCTAACTTTGATGGCTACACCTTC. Amino acid sequence: CASSQAWQGANFDGYTF.

The chain uses TRBV12-2 and TRBJ1-5; TRBD1 is the table's D call, not checked against the DNA. TRBV12-2 is classified as a pseudogene. The CDR3 is 19 amino acids. Here the CDR3 reads CASFTPGQGISYSNQPQHF. As DNA, the CDR3 is TGTGCAAGTTTCACACCGGGACAGGGAATTTCTTATAGCAATCAGCCCCAGCATTTT.

The chain is built from TRBV18 and TRBJ2-5; 7 bases line up with TRBD1. Germline CDR1 is KGHSH and CDR2 is LQKENI. This CDR3 region has 15 residues. V lost 0 bases, J lost 1 base, and 2 bases stayed unmatched. The CDR3 sequence is CASSPPGQSQETQYF. The DNA for the CDR3 is TGTGCCAGCTCACCACCGGGACAGTCCCAAGAGACCCAGTACTTC.